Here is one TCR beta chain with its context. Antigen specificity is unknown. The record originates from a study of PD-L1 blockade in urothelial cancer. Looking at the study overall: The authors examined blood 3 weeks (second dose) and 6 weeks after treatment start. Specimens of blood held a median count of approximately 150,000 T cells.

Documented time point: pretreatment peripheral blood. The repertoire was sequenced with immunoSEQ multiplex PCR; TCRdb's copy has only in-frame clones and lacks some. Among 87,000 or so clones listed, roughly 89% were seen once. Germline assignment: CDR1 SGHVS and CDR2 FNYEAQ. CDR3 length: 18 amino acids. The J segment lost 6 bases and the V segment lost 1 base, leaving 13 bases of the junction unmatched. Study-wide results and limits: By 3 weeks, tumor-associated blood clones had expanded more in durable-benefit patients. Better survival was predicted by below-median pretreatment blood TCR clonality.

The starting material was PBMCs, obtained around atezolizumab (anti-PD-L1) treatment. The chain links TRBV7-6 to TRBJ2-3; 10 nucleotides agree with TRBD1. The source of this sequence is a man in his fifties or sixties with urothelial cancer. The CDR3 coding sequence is TGTGCCAGCAGCTTAGTCATTAGGGACAGGGGCTTTTGGGATACGCAGTATTTT. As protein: CASSLVIRDRGFWDTQYF.